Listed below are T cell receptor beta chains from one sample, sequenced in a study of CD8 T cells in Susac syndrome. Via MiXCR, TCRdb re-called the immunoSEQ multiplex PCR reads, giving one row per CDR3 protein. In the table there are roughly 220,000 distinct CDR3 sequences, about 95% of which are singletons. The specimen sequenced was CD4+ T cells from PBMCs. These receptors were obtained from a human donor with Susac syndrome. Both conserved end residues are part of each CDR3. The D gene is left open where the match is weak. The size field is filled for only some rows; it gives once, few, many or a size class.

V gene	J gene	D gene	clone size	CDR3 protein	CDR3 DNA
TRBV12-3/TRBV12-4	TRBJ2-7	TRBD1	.	CASRLITGGYEQYF	TGTGCCAGCAGGCTAATCACAGGGGGCTACGAGCAGTACTTC
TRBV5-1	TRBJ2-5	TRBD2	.	CASSQPPARTSFQETQYF	TGCGCCAGCAGCCAACCCCCCGCCCGGACTAGCTTCCAAGAGACCCAGTACTTC
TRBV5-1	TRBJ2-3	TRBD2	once	CASSVVGGVTDTQYF	TGCGCCAGCAGCGTCGTGGGGGGGGTGACAGATACGCAGTATTTT
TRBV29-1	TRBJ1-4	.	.	CSAGDLGTNEKLFF	TGCAGCGCCGGGGATTTGGGTACTAATGAAAAACTGTTTTTT
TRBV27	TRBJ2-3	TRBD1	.	CASSSDRVTDTQYF	TGTGCCAGCAGTTCGGACAGGGTCACAGATACGCAGTATTTT
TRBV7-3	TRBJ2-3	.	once	CASSLYSRDTQYF	TGTGCCAGCAGCTTATACAGCAGAGATACGCAGTATTTT
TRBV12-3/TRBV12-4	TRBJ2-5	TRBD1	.	CASSFGQGEETQYF	TGTGCCAGCAGTTTTGGACAGGGAGAAGAGACCCAGTACTTC
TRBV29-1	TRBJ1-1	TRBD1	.	CSVGGQGGSMNTEAFF	TGCAGCGTTGGGGGACAGGGCGGGAGCATGAACACTGAAGCTTTCTTT
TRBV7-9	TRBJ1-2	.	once	CASSQAAAGNYGYTF	TGTGCCAGCAGCCAGGCGGCGGCAGGCAACTATGGCTACACCTTC
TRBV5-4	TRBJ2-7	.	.	CASSLAEQDYEQYF	TGTGCCAGCAGCTTGGCGGAACAGGACTACGAGCAGTACTTC
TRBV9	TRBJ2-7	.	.	CASSAPGVDEQYF	TGTGCCAGCAGCGCCCCAGGGGTGGACGAGCAGTACTTC
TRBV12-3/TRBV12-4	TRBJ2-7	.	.	CASSPMTASYEQYF	TGTGCCAGCAGTCCGATGACGGCCTCCTACGAGCAGTACTTC
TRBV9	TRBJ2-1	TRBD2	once	CASSVAGGGVVWEQFF	TGTGCCAGCAGCGTAGCGGGCGGGGGGGTGGTCTGGGAGCAGTTCTTC
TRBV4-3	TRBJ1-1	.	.	CASSQDVGTGPNTEAFF	TGCGCCAGCAGCCAAGATGTAGGCACAGGCCCGAACACTGAAGCTTTCTTT
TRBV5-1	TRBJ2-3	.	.	CASRSTTPFRGTDTQYF	TGCGCCAGCCGAAGCACGACCCCATTCCGAGGCACAGATACGCAGTATTTT
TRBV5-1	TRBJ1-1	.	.	CASSTGRENTEAFF	TGCGCCAGCAGCACGGGACGGGAGAACACTGAAGCTTTCTTT
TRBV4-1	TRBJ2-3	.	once	CASSQRESQGWATDTQYF	TGCGCCAGCAGCCAAAGGGAGAGTCAGGGTTGGGCCACAGATACGCAGTATTTT
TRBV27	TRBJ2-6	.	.	CASSGLGSGANVLTF	TGTGCCAGCAGTGGACTGGGCTCGGGGGCCAACGTCCTGACTTTC
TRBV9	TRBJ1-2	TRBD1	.	CASSAVPGQGNYGYTF	TGTGCCAGCAGCGCCGTCCCGGGACAGGGGAACTATGGCTACACCTTC
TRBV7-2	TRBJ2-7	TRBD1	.	CASSPRDRTYEQYF	TGTGCCAGCAGCCCTCGGGACAGGACCTACGAGCAGTACTTC
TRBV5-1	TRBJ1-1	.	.	CASSLSRGNTEAFF	TGCGCCAGCAGCTTGTCGAGGGGAAACACTGAAGCTTTCTTT
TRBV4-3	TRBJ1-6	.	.	CASSQDIGRDSPLHF	TGCGCCAGCAGCCAAGATATCGGCCGTGATTCACCCCTCCACTTT
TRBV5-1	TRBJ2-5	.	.	CASSGQETQYF	TGCGCCAGCAGCGGCCAAGAGACCCAGTACTTC
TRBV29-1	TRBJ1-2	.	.	CSVGEPSTF	TGCAGCGTTGGGGAACCCTCCACCTTC
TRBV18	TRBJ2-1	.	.	CASSPLGGAENEQFF	TGTGCCAGCTCCCCTTTGGGGGGGGCAGAGAATGAGCAGTTCTTC
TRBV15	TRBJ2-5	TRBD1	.	CATSRRGTGKQETQYF	TGTGCCACCAGCAGACGGGGGACAGGAAAACAAGAGACCCAGTACTTC
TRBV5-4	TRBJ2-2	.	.	CASSAAGTSSTGELFF	TGTGCCAGCAGCGCGGCCGGGACTTCTAGCACCGGGGAGCTGTTTTTT
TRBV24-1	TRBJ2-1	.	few	CATSEAGYNEQFF	TGTGCCACCAGTGAGGCCGGGTACAATGAGCAGTTCTTC
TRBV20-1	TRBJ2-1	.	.	CSASLPSDNEQFF	TGCAGTGCTAGTTTACCCTCCGACAATGAGCAGTTCTTC
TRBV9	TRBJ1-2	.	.	CASSVSPGGYTF	TGTGCCAGCAGCGTGAGCCCGGGCGGCTACACCTTC
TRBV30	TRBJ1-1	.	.	CAWSVPWTPTRGAFF	TGTGCCTGGAGTGTACCTTGGACCCCCACCCGAGGAGCTTTCTTT
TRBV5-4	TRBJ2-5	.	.	CASSKTVLETQYF	TGTGCCAGCAGCAAAACGGTGTTGGAGACCCAGTACTTC
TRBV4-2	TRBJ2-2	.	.	CASSHISKRTSNTGELFF	TGTGCCAGCAGCCATATCTCTAAGCGGACCTCGAACACCGGGGAGCTGTTTTTT
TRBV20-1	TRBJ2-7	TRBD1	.	CSAPGQGLDYEQYF	TGCAGTGCTCCGGGACAGGGGCTTGACTACGAGCAGTACTTC
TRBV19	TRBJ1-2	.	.	CASTISGGGNYGYTF	TGTGCCAGTACCATCTCCGGCGGGGGCAACTATGGCTACACCTTC
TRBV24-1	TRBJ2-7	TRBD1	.	CATSDSRQGHEQYF	TGTGCCACCAGTGACAGCAGACAGGGCCACGAGCAGTACTTC
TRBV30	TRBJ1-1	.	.	CAWSLAGAEAFF	TGTGCCTGGAGTCTCGCAGGCGCTGAAGCTTTCTTT
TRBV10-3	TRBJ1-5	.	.	CAISESTPGQPQHF	TGTGCCATCAGTGAGTCGACCCCGGGGCAGCCCCAGCATTTT
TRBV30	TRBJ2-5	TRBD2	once	CAWSRPRGGGETQYF	TGTGCCTGGAGCCGCCCCCGGGGGGGAGGAGAGACCCAGTACTTC
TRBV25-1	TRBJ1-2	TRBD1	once	CASSEAGQGSGYGYTF	TGTGCCAGCAGTGAAGCCGGACAGGGTTCTGGCTATGGCTACACCTTC
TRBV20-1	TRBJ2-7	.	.	CSARDAYEQYF	TGCAGTGCTAGAGATGCCTACGAGCAGTACTTC
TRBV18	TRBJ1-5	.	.	CASSPSTGLQPQHF	TGTGCCAGCTCACCATCGACAGGTCTTCAGCCCCAGCATTTT
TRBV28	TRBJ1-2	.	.	CASSLGRGNYGYTF	TGTGCCAGCAGTTTAGGCAGGGGAAACTATGGCTACACCTTC
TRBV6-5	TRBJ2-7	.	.	CASTPLRGPRHEQYF	TGTGCCAGCACCCCCCTCCGGGGGCCCCGGCACGAGCAGTACTTC
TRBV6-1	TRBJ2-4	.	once	CASSDPDSIAKNIQYF	TGTGCCAGCAGTGACCCCGACAGTATAGCCAAAAACATTCAGTACTTC
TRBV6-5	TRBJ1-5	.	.	CASSYSVGTPGPQHF	TGTGCCAGCAGTTACTCGGTTGGGACCCCAGGGCCCCAGCATTTT
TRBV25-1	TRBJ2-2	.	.	CASSRDHRAGELFF	TGTGCCAGCAGCCGGGACCACAGGGCCGGGGAGCTGTTTTTT
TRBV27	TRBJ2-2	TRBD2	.	CASSLLRGAIFTGELFF	TGTGCCAGCAGTTTACTGCGGGGGGCTATATTCACCGGGGAGCTGTTTTTT
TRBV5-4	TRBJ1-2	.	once	CASSLQGKDYGYTF	TGTGCCAGCAGCTTACAGGGCAAGGACTATGGCTACACCTTC
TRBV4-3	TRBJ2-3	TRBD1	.	CASSQDLGTATTDTQYF	TGCGCCAGCAGCCAAGATCTGGGGACAGCGACCACAGATACGCAGTATTTT